This entry features one TCR beta chain sequence. The antigen remains unidentified. This entry comes from a study of T cell responses to AZD1222 COVID-19 vaccine. Study results and caveats: Spike-specific TCR breadth and depth went up after people got two AZD1222 doses. CD4 TCRs covered the whole spike, strongest at regions 160-218 and 743-854.

The data were produced by immunoSEQ multiplex PCR, yet TCRdb's version contains in-frame clones alone and is incomplete. Here the sample spans roughly 85,000 clones, 90% being singletons. CDR3 length: 16 amino acids. Trimming cost V 4 bases and J 3 bases; bases outside gene matches: 8. Germline assignment: CDR1 SGHTS and CDR2 YDEGEE. This receptor was taken from an adult who received the AZD1222 COVID-19 vaccine. The specimen comprised peripheral blood, sampled 28 days after the second AZD1222 dose. V usage is TRBV5-8 and J usage is TRBJ2-1, with 9 bases aligning to TRBD1. This CDR3 is CASSRTGTGFYNEQFF. The CDR3 nucleotides are TGTGCCAGCAGCCGTACCGGGACAGGGTTCTACAATGAGCAGTTCTTC.